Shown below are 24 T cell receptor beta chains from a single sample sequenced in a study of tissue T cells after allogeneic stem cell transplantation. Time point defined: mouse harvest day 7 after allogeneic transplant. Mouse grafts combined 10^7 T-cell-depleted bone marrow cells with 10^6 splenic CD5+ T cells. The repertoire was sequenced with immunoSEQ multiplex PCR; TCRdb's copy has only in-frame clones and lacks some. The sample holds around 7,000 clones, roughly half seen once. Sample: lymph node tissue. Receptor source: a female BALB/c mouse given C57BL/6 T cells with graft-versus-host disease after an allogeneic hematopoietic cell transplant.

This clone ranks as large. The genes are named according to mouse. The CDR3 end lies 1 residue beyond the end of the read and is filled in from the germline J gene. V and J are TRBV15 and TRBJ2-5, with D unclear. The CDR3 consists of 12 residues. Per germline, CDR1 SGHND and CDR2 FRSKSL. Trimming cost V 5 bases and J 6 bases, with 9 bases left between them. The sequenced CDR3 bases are TGTGCCAGCAGTCCAGACACTGACACCCAGTAC. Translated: CASSPDTDTQY. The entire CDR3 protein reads CASSPDTDTQYF.

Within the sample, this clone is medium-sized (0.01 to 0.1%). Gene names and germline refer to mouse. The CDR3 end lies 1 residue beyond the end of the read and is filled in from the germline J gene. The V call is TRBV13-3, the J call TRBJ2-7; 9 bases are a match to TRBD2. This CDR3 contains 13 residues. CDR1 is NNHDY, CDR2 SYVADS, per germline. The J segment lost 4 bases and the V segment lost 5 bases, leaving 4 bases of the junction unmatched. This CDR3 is CASRGTGRYEQYF. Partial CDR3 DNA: TGTGCCAGCAGAGGGACTGGGAGGTATGAACAGTAC.

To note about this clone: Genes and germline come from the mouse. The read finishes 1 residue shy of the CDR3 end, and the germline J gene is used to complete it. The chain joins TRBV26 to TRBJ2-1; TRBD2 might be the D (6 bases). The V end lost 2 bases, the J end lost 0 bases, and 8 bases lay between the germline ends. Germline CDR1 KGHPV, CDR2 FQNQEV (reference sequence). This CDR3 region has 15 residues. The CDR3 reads CASSLAGVNYAEQFF. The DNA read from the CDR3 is TGTGCCAGCAGTCTGGCTGGGGTTAACTATGCTGAGCAGTTC.

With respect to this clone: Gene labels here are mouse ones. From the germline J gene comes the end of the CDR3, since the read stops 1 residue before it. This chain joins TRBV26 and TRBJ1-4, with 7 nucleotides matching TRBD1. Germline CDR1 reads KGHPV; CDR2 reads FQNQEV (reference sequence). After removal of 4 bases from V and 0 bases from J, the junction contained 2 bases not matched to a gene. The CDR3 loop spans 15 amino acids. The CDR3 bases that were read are TGTGCCAGCAGTCAGGGACAGATTTCCAACGAAAGATTATTT. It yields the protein CASSQGQISNERLF. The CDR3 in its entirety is CASSQGQISNERLFF.

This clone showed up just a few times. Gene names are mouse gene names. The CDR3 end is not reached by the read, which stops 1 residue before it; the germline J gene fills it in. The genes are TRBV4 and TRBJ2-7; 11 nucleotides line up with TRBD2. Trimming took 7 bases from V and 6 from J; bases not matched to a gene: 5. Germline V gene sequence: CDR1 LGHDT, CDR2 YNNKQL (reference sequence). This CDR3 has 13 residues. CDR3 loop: CASTLGGRSEQYF. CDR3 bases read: TGTGCCAGCACACTGGGGGGGCGCAGTGAACAGTAC.

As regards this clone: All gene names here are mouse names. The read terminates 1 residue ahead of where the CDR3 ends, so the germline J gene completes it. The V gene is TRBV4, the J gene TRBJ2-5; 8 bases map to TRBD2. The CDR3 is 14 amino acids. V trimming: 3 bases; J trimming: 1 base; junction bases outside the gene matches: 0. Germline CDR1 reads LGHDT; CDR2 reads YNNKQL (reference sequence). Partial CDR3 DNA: TGTGCCAGCAGCTATGGGGGGGACCAAGACACCCAGTAC. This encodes CASSYGGDQDTQY. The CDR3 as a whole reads CASSYGGDQDTQYF. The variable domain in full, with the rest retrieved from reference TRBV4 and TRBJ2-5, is ETAVFQTPNYHVTQVGNEVSFNCKQTLGHDTMYWYKQDSKKLLKIMFSYNNKQLIVNETVPRRFSPQSSDKAHLNLRIKSVEPEDSAVYLCASSYGGDQDTQYFGPGTRLLVL.

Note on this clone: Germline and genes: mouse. The CDR3 spells CASSQDRIYEQYF. CDR3 DNA, as far as it was read: TGTGCCAGCAGCCAAGATCGCATCTATGAACAGTAC. The chain is built from TRBV5 and TRBJ2-7; D gene ambiguous. The read halts 1 residue ahead of the CDR3 end, with the missing end drawn from the germline J gene. Germline values: CDR1 LGHNA, CDR2 YNLKQL (reference sequence). V lost 0 bases, J lost 3 bases, and 6 bases lay in between. The CDR3 spans 13 residues.

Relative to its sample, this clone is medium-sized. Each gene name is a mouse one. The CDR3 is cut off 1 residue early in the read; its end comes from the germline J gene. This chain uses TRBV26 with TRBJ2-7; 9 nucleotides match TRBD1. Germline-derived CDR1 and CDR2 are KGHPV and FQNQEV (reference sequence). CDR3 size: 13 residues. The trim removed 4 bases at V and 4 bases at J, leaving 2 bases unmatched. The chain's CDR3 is CASSRDRAYEQYF. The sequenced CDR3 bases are TGTGCCAGCAGTCGGGACAGGGCTTATGAACAGTAC.

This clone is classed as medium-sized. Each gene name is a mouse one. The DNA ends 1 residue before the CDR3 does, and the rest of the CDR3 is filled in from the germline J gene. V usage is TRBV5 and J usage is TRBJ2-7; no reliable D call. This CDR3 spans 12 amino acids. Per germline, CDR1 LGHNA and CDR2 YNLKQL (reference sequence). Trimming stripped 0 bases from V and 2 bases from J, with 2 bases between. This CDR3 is CASSQDPYEQYF. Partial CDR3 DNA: TGTGCCAGCAGCCAAGACCCCTATGAACAGTAC.

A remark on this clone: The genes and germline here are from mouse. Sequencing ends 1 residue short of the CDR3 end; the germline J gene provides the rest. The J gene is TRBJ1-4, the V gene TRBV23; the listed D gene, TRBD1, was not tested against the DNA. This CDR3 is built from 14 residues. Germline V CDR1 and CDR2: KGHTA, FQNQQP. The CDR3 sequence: CSSSWDRANERLFF. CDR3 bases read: TGCTCCAGCAGTTGGGACAGGGCCAACGAAAGATTATTT.

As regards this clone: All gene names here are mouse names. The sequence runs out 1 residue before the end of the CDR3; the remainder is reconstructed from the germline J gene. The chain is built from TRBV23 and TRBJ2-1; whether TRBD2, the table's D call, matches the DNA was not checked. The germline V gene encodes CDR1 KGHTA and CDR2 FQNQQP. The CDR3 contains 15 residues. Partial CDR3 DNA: TGCTCCAGCAGGCGGGACTGGGGGAACTATGCTGAGCAGTTC. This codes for CSSRRDWGNYAEQF. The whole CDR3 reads CSSRRDWGNYAEQFF.

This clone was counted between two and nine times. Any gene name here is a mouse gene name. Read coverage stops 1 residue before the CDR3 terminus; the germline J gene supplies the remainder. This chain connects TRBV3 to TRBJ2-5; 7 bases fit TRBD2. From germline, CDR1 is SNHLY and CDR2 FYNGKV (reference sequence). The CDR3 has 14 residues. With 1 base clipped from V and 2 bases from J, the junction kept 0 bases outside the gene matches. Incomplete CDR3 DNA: TGTGCCAGCAGCTTAGTGGGGGGCCAAGACACCCAGTAC. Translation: CASSLVGGQDTQY. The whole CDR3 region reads CASSLVGGQDTQYF. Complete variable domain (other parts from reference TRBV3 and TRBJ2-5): GPKVLQIPSHQIIDMGQMVTLNCDPVSNHLYFYWYKQILGQQMEFLVNFYNGKVMEKSKLFKDQFSVERPDGSYFTLKIQPTALEDSAVYFCASSLVGGQDTQYFGPGTRLLVL.

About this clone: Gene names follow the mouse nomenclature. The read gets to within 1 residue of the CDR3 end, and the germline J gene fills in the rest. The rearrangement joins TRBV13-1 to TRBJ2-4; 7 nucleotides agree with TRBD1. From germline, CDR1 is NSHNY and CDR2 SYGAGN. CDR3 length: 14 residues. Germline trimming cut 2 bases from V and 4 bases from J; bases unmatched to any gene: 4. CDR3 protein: CASSEGDSKNTLYF. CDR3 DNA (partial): TGTGCCAGCAGTGAGGGGGACAGCAAAAACACCTTGTAC.

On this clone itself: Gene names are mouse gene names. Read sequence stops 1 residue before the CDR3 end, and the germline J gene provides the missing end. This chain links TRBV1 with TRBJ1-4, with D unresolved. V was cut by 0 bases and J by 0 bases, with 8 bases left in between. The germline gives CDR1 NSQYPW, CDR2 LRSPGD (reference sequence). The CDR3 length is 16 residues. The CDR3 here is CTCSADRRVSNERLFF. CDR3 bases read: TGCACCTGCAGTGCAGATCGACGGGTTTCCAACGAAAGATTATTT.

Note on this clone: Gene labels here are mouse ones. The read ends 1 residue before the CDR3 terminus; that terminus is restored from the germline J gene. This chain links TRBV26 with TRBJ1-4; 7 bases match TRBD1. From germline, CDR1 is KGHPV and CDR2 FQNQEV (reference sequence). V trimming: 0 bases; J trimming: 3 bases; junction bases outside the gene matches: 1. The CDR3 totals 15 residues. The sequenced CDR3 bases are TGTGCCAGCAGTCTGTCGGGGACAGCCAACGAAAGATTATTT. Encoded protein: CASSLSGTANERLF. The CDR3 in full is CASSLSGTANERLFF.

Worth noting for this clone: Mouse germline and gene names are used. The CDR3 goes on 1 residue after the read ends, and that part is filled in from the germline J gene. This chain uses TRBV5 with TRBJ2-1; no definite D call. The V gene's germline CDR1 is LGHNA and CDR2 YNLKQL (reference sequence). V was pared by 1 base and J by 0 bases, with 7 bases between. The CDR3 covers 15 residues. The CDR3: CASSQGAANYAEQFF. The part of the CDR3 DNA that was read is TGTGCCAGCAGCCAAGGGGCAGCTAACTATGCTGAGCAGTTC.

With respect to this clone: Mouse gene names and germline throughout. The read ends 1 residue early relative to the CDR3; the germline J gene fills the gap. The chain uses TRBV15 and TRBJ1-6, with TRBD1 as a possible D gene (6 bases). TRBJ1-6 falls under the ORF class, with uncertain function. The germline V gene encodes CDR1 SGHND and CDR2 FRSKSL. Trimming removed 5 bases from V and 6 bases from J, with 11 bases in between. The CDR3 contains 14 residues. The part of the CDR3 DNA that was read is TGTGCCAGCAGTCTAGGGGACATTAATTCGCCCCTCTAC. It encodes CASSLGDINSPLY. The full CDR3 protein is CASSLGDINSPLYF.

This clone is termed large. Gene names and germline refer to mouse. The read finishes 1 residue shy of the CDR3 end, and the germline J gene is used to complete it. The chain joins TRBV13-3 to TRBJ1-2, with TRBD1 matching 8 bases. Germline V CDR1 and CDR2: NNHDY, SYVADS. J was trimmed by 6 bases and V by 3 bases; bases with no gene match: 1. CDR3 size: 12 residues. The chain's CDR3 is CASSGTGPDYTF. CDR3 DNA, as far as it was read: TGTGCCAGCAGTGGGACAGGGCCCGACTACACC.

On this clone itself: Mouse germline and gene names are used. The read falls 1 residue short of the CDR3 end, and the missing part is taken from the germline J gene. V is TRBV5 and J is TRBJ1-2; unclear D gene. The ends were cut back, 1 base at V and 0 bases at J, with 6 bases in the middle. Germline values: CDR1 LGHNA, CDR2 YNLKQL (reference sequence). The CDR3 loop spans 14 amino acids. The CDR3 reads CASSQGPANSDYTF. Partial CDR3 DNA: TGTGCCAGCAGCCAAGGACCTGCAAACTCCGACTACACC.

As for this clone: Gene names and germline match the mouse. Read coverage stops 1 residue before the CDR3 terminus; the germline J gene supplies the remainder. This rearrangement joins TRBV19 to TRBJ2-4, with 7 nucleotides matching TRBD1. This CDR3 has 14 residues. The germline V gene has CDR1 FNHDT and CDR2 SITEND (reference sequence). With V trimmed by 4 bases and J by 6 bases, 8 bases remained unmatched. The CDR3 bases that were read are TGTGCCAGCAGTCATTACAGGGGAGGGAACACCTTGTAC. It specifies CASSHYRGGNTLY. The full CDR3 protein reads CASSHYRGGNTLYF.

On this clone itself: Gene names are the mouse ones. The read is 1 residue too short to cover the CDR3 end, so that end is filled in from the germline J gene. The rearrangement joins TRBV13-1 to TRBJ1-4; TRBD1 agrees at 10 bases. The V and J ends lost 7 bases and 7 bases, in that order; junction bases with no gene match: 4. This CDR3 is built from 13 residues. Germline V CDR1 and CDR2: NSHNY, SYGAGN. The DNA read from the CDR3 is TGTGCCAGCCGACAGGGGGCGTCCGAAAGATTATTT. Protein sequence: CASRQGASERLF. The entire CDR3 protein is CASRQGASERLFF.

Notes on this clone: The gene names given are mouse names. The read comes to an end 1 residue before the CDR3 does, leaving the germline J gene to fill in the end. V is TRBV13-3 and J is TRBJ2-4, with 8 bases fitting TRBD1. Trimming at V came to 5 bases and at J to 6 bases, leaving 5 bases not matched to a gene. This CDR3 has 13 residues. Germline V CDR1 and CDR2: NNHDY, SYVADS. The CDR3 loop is CASSHRDRNTLYF. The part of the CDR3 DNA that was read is TGTGCCAGCAGCCACCGGGACAGGAACACCTTGTAC.

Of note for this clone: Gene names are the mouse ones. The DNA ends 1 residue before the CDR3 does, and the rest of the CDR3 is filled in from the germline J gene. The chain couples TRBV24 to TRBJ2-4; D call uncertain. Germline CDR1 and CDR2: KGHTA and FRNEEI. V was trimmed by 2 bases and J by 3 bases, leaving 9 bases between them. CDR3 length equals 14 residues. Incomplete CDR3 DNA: TGTGCCAGCAGTCTGGAGGGCGGGCAAAACACCTTGTAC. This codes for CASSLEGGQNTLY. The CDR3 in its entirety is CASSLEGGQNTLYF.

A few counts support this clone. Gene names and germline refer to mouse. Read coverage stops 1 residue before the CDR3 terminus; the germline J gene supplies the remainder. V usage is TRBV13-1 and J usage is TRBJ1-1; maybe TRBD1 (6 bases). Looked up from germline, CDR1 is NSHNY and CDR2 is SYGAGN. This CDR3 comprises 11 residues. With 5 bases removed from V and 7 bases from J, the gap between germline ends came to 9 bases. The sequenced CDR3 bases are TGTGCCAGCAGGGCGGACAGAGAAGTCTTC. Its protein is CASRADREVF. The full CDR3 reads CASRADREVFF.